One sample yielded the 3 T cell receptor beta chains listed below, sequenced in a study. TRBV12-4/TRBJ1-2 clonotypes were amplified with adaptor-ligated barcode primers. TCRdb itself ran the multiplex PCR reads through MiXCR, one entry per CDR3 protein. The sample consists of approximately 480 distinct CDR3 sequences, 5.5% to 7% of them appearing once. Tregs were sorted as CD4+CD25+CD127-/low cells. Sequences were obtained from tumor-infiltrating Tregs sorted from the breast tumor. These receptors all come from a female donor with breast cancer.

This clonotype is deemed medium-sized. This chain joins TRBV12-3 or TRBV12-4 and TRBJ1-2, with D perhaps matching TRBD1 (5 bases). CDR3 size: 13 residues. V was cut by 6 bases and J by 6 bases, with 14 bases left in between. In DNA form, the CDR3 reads TGTGCCAGCAGCCGACAGCTTAGGAATGGCTACACCTTC. Translation: CASSRQLRNGYTF.

Sample share makes this clonotype medium-sized. The chain employs TRBV12-3 or TRBV12-4 and TRBJ1-2; D is possibly TRBD1 (6 bases). V lost 8 bases, J lost 0 bases, and 10 bases lay in between. This CDR3 spans 13 amino acids. The CDR3 sequence: CASFQGTNYGYTF. CDR3 DNA sequence: TGTGCCAGCTTCCAGGGGACTAACTATGGCTACACCTTC.

By sample fraction, this clonotype is medium-sized. This rearrangement joins TRBV12-3 or TRBV12-4 to TRBJ1-2; D is possibly TRBD1 (6 bases). This CDR3 spans 15 amino acids. With 2 bases removed from V and 2 bases from J, the gap between germline ends came to 12 bases. The CDR3 sequence is CASSLYRDTNYGYTF. In DNA, the CDR3 is TGTGCCAGCAGTTTATACCGGGACACCAACTATGGCTACACCTTC.